This T cell receptor beta chain originates from a study of CD8 T cells in ankylosing spondylitis. V lost 3 bases, J lost 6 bases, and 12 bases lay in between. The CDR3 covers 14 residues. From germline, CDR1 is SGDLS and CDR2 YYNGEE. As concerns this clonotype: Its antigen is unknown.

The study, taken as a whole, reports: Characteristic of ankylosing spondylitis blood, it appeared, was a TCR beta motif comprising roughly 8 highly homologous variants.

A single record per CDR3 protein comes from TCRdb applying MiXCR to the 5' RACE reads. The table has approximately 9,400 distinct CDR3 sequences, 3% to 5% seen once. Specimen: blood, either unsorted or a sorted T cell fraction (not recorded which). This sequence was found in a female donor with ankylosing spondylitis or in good health (not recorded which). V gene TRBV9 combines with J gene TRBJ2-2; D gene ambiguous. The CDR3: CASSASFPAGELFF. The CDR3, as DNA: TGTGCCAGCAGCGCCAGTTTCCCAGCCGGGGAGCTGTTTTTT.